This entry lists 19 T cell receptor beta chains sequenced from one sample in a study of cytotoxic CD8 clonotypes in ibrutinib-treated CLL. Profiling relied on immunoSEQ multiplex PCR, and the TCRdb table lists in-frame clones only, not all of them. The table has fewer than 150,000 clones, roughly 80% seen once. The starting material was PBMCs, obtained after 24 months of ibrutinib treatment. Receptor source: a human donor with chronic lymphocytic leukemia.

The gene calls are TRBV7-9 and TRBJ1-3; no clear D gene. V was shortened by 0 bases and J by 2 bases, with 11 bases between the two germline ends. From germline, CDR1 is SEHNR and CDR2 FQNEAQ (reference sequence). The CDR3 extends over 16 amino acids. The CDR3 region is CASSLASGSTGNTIYF. The CDR3 coding sequence is TGTGCCAGCAGCTTAGCGAGTGGTAGTACTGGAAACACCATATATTTT.

The gene calls are TRBV6-5 and TRBJ1-6, with a possible D match to TRBD1 (6 bases). The CDR3 extends over 15 amino acids. Trimming stripped 2 bases from V and 2 bases from J, with 7 bases between. Germline assignment: CDR1 MNHEY and CDR2 SVGAGI. The CDR3 DNA follows: TGTGCCAGCAGTTACGGGGGCCCCTATAATTCACCCCTCCACTTT. Its translation: CASSYGGPYNSPLHF.

The V and J genes are TRBV18 and TRBJ2-3; D is possibly TRBD1 (6 bases). The CDR3 contains 18 residues. Germline-derived CDR1 and CDR2 are KGHSH and LQKENI. V lost 3 bases, J lost 6 bases, and 25 bases lay in between. The CDR3 protein is CASSPHLPGLQGRDTQYF. DNA of the CDR3: TGTGCCAGCTCACCCCACCTACCGGGATTACAGGGACGGGATACGCAGTATTTT.

This chain connects TRBV6-5 to TRBJ2-7; a possible D gene is TRBD2 (6 bases). Looked up from germline, CDR1 is MNHEY and CDR2 is SVGAGI. Trimming removed 10 bases from V and 6 bases from J, with 16 bases in between. The CDR3 has 12 residues. The CDR3 protein is CATRGNGLEQYF. In DNA form, the CDR3 reads TGTGCCACCCGGGGGAACGGACTCGAGCAGTACTTC.

The V gene is TRBV2, the J gene TRBJ1-1; 9 bases are shared with TRBD1. This CDR3 is 15 amino acids long. The germline V gene encodes CDR1 SNHLY and CDR2 FYNNEI. V dropped 6 bases and J dropped 4; count of bases not matched to a gene: 9. The chain's CDR3 is CASREDRGLGTEAFF. The DNA of the CDR3 is TGTGCCAGCAGGGAGGACAGGGGATTGGGCACTGAAGCTTTCTTT.

This clone was detected only a few times. The V gene is TRBV19, the J gene TRBJ2-7; D gene unclear. V lost 0 bases and J lost 5, with 11 bases in between. CDR1 LNHDA and CDR2 SQIVND come from the germline V gene (reference sequence). The CDR3 has 14 amino acids. The CDR3 coding sequence is TGTGCCAGTAGTATAGACCAGCACACGGACGAGCAGTACTTC. This encodes CASSIDQHTDEQYF. Full variable domain (rest looked up from reference TRBV19 and TRBJ2-7): DGGITQSPKYLFRKEGQNVTLSCEQNLNHDAMYWYRQDPGQGLRLIYYSQIVNDFQKGDIAEGYSVSREKKESFPLTVTSAQKNPTAFYLCASSIDQHTDEQYFGPGTRLTVT.

This clone appeared a few times. The rearrangement uses TRBV19 and TRBJ1-4; D unclear. V gave up 3 bases and J gave up 6 bases, with 14 bases separating them. Germline V gene lookup returns CDR1 LNHDA and CDR2 SQIVND (reference sequence). The length of the CDR3 is 15 residues. Written as DNA, the CDR3 is TGTGCCAGTAGTATTCTAGACGAGATCGATGAAAAACTGTTTTTT. Its protein product is CASSILDEIDEKLFF. The entire variable domain, with the rest obtained from reference TRBV19 and TRBJ1-4, is as follows: DGGITQSPKYLFRKEGQNVTLSCEQNLNHDAMYWYRQDPGQGLRLIYYSQIVNDFQKGDIAEGYSVSREKKESFPLTVTSAQKNPTAFYLCASSILDEIDEKLFFGSGTQLSVL.

This chain joins TRBV11-2 and TRBJ2-3; TRBD1 matches at 8 bases. The CDR3 length is 16 residues. Looked up from germline, CDR1 is SGHAT and CDR2 is FQNNGV. Trimming at V came to 5 bases and at J to 2 bases, leaving 9 bases not matched to a gene. CDR3 region: CASSPVRGRATDTQYF. The CDR3 bases are TGTGCCAGCAGCCCCGTCAGGGGGCGCGCCACAGATACGCAGTATTTT.

This clone was observed once. The chain joins TRBV6-5 to TRBJ2-1; the D gene could be TRBD1 or TRBD2 (5 bases each). This CDR3 spans 16 amino acids. Germline V lookup: CDR1 MNHEY, CDR2 SVGAGI. V lost 0 bases and J 4 bases, leaving 13 bases between the germline ends. CDR3 in amino acids: CASSYSSGLGYNEQFF. CDR3 nucleotide sequence: TGTGCCAGCAGTTACTCATCGGGGCTCGGGTACAATGAGCAGTTCTTC.

The rearrangement joins TRBV28 to TRBJ1-6; 7 positions match TRBD1. The CDR3 runs to 16 residues. Germline V gives CDR1 MDHEN, CDR2 SYDVKM. Unmatched junction bases numbered 15, after V lost 10 bases and J lost 6 bases. This CDR3 is CAIPLGPGTANSPLHF. Here the CDR3 DNA reads TGTGCCATCCCTTTGGGGCCCGGGACAGCTAATTCACCCCTCCACTTT.

The rearrangement joins TRBV7-8 to TRBJ2-1; D call uncertain. This CDR3 has 13 amino acids. The germline CDR1 and CDR2 sequences are SGHVS and FQNEAQ. Trimming pared 3 bases from V and 6 bases from J, leaving 9 bases between. CDR3 sequence: CASSFPPPNEQFF. CDR3 DNA sequence: TGTGCCAGCAGCTTTCCCCCCCCCAATGAGCAGTTCTTC.

The gene calls are TRBV27 and TRBJ2-7, with a tentative D call TRBD1 (6 bases). Trimming shortened V by 6 bases and J by 3 bases, and 12 bases separated the two germline ends. The CDR3 spans 13 residues. The germline V gene has CDR1 MNHEY and CDR2 SMNVEV (reference sequence). The CDR3 nucleotides are TGTGCCAGCAGCCCGGACAGCCGCTACGAGCAGTACTTC. Amino acids: CASSPDSRYEQYF.

The genes are TRBV9 and TRBJ1-2; D possibly corresponds to TRBD1 (5 bases). Per germline, CDR1 SGDLS and CDR2 YYNGEE. The V end lost 3 bases, the J end lost 4 bases, and 13 bases lay between the germline ends. The CDR3 length is 14 residues. The CDR3 DNA reads as TGTGCCAGCAGCGCCCGATCTGGGGGCTATGGCTACACCTTC. Translation: CASSARSGGYGYTF.

Only a few counts were recorded for this clone. This sequence joins TRBV7-3 and TRBJ1-6; D remains ambiguous. Trimming cost V 5 bases and J 11 bases, with 13 bases left between them. In germline, CDR1 is SGHTA, CDR2 FQGTGA. This CDR3 comprises 13 residues. This chain's CDR3 is CASSADLTAPLHF. In DNA, the CDR3 is TGTGCCAGCAGCGCGGACCTAACGGCACCCCTCCACTTT.

The sample holds a few counts of this clone. The chain employs TRBV10-3 and TRBJ2-3, with 9 positions matching TRBD2. CDR1 and CDR2 (germline): ENHRY, SYGVKD. V lost 6 bases to trimming and J lost 0 bases; unmatched junction nucleotides: 1. The CDR3 has 14 residues. The CDR3 DNA is TGTGCCATCAGAAGCGGGGGGAGCACAGATACGCAGTATTTT. Amino acids: CAIRSGGSTDTQYF.

This chain links TRBV5-1 with TRBJ1-3; tentatively, D is TRBD1 (5 bases). The germline CDR1 and CDR2 sequences are SGHRS and YFSETQ. V shed 0 bases and J shed 0 bases, with 10 bases lying between them. The CDR3 is 16 amino acids. The CDR3: CASSLGWGSSGNTIYF. The CDR3 region has the DNA TGCGCCAGCAGCTTGGGGTGGGGGAGCTCTGGAAACACCATATATTTT.

The sample holds one count of this clone. The chain uses TRBV7-2 and TRBJ1-4, with 9 bases fitting TRBD1. The V and J ends lost 5 bases and 4 bases, in that order; junction bases with no gene match: 14. The CDR3 is 18 amino acids. Germline V gene data show CDR1 as SGHTA and CDR2 as FQGNSA. CDR3 protein: CASSVPQAGTGNNEKLFF. The CDR3 DNA reads TGTGCCAGCAGCGTGCCCCAAGCCGGGACAGGGAATAATGAAAAACTGTTTTTT.

This sequence joins TRBV10-2 and TRBJ2-3; D remains ambiguous. This CDR3 contains 13 residues. V dropped 5 bases and J dropped 6 bases, with 12 bases sitting between them. Germline CDR1 reads WSHSY; CDR2 reads SAAADI. CDR3 residues: CASSSQAGDTQYF. The CDR3 DNA sequence: TGCGCCAGCAGTTCCCAAGCCGGGGATACGCAGTATTTT.

The J gene is TRBJ2-7, the V gene TRBV7-9; no definite D call. Germline-derived CDR1 and CDR2 are SEHNR and FQNEAQ (reference sequence). Trimming cost V 3 bases and J 0 bases, with 12 bases left between them. The CDR3 is 15 amino acids. CDR3 sequence reads: CASSFPHTNSYEQYF. The DNA for the CDR3 is TGTGCCAGCAGCTTCCCCCACACCAACTCCTACGAGCAGTACTTC.